This T cell receptor beta chain is from a study of CD8 T cells in Susac syndrome (dated by TCRdb to about 2019). For the wider study: The study used repertoire sequencing to test whether antigen drove CD8+ T cell activation and differentiation in Susac syndrome. CD8+ T cell repertoire clonality was compared between some 13 healthy donors, approximately 14 Susac syndrome patients and roughly 15 multiple sclerosis patients.

RNA was extracted using the RNeasy kit, and roughly 0.5 to 1 ug of the RNA was reverse transcribed with random hexamers. TCR beta CDR3 regions were amplified with the immunoSEQ multiplex PCR assay covering 54 Vbeta and 13 Jbeta segments. PCR amplification bias was corrected by using a synthetic template baseline for primer optimization and computational correction. The original pipeline was this. Only productive sequences were kept, with reads annotated to V, D and J genes according to IMGT and analyzed in immunoSEQ Analyzer. Clonality was calculated as one minus the Shannon entropy normalized by log2 of the number of productive unique sequences. For each patient and control, public and private clones were evaluated within the 100 most prevalent clones. A clone was defined as Susac-specific if it was absent from the healthy and MS cohorts, from about a thousand published viral clones and from other ImmuneACCESS disease sequences. Using fastp trimming at Q25 and MiXCR clonotype assembly, TCRdb reanalyzed the public sequencing data and kept in-frame beta chains. Each entry merges the rows of one CDR3 protein and shows their most common DNA and genes. What appears here as the V and J calls and clone size reflects TCRdb's work, not the paper's. This sample comprises fewer than 350,000 distinct CDR3 sequences, around 85% of them detected only once. Of the sample, roughly 0.21% falls within the top ten clones.

General findings and caveats noted by the study authors: The TCR sequencing and HLA analysis was acknowledged to have included a relatively small number of individuals.

Peripheral blood CD8+ and CD4+ T cells from healthy donors, Susac syndrome patients and multiple sclerosis patients were profiled using high-throughput TCR beta sequencing. Multiple sclerosis controls were treatment-naive patients with stable or active relapsing-remitting disease fulfilling revised McDonald criteria. Bulk CD8+ and CD4+ T cells were purified by magnetic negative isolation, while CD8+ TEMRA cells were enriched using FACS. Blood was drawn into EDTA tubes, processed within 24 hours, and PBMCs were isolated by density gradient centrifugation. PBMCs intended for TCR sequencing were cryopreserved in liquid nitrogen and were subsequently thawed in a 37 degrees C water bath. Purity of sorted or isolated CD4+, CD8+ and CD8+ TEMRA cells was at least 90%. The CDR3 measures 14 amino acids from cysteine to phenylalanine. The read is trimmed to its CDR3 DNA, 42 bases read in frame from base 1. V loses 2 bases of germline sequence and J loses 3 bases, and the interval between the two ends is 11 bases. CDR1 and CDR2 (LGHNA, YSLEER) derive from the germline V gene.

Remarks on this clonotype: The antigen it binds to is not known. Base qualities are not at hand, and no much larger clone is one base apart.

The sequencing sample was made of CD8+ T cells from PBMCs. The sequence is built from TRBV4-3 and TRBJ2-7; a confident D gene designation cannot be given. This clonotype originated in a human donor with multiple sclerosis. The CDR3 region reads CASSQRASGYEQYF. The DNA sequence reads TGCGCCAGCAGCCAACGGGCCTCAGGCTACGAGCAGTACTTC.